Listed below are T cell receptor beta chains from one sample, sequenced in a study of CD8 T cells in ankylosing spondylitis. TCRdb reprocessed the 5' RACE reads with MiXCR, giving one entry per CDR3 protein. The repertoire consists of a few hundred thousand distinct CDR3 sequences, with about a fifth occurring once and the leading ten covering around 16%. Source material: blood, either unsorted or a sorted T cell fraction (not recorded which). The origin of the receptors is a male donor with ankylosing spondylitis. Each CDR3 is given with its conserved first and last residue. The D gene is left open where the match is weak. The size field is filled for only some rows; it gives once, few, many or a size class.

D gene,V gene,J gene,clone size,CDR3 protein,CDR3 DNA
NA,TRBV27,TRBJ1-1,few,CASSSTAGAAEAFF,TGTGCCAGCAGTAGTACCGCGGGAGCAGCTGAAGCTTTCTTT
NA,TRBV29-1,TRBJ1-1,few,CSVEDRGLKGAEAFF,TGCAGCGTTGAAGACCGGGGACTTAAGGGGGCTGAAGCTTTCTTT
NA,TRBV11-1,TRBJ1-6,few,CASSPYHNSPLHF,TGTGCCAGCAGCCCTTACCACAATTCACCCCTCCACTTT
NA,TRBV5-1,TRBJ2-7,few,CASRVGTPFSYEQYF,TGCGCCAGCAGGGTCGGGACGCCCTTCTCCTACGAGCAGTACTTC
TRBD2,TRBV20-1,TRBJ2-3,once,CSARGGTSAYTDTQYF,TGCAGTGCTAGAGGGGGGACTAGCGCGTACACAGATACGCAGTATTTT
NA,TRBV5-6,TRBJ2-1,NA,CASSLLRVDEQFF,TGTGCCAGCAGCCTCCTTCGGGTTGATGAGCAGTTCTTC
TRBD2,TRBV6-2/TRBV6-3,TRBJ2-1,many,CASSSGGRAYNEQFF,TGTGCCAGCAGTTCAGGTGGGAGGGCTTACAATGAGCAGTTCTTC
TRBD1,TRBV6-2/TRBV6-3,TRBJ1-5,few,CASSTRQGSNQPQHF,TGTGCCAGCAGTACCCGACAGGGATCCAATCAGCCCCAGCATTTT
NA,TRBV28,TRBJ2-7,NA,CAVGRFSYEQYF,TGTGCCGTCGGCAGGTTCTCCTACGAGCAGTACTTC
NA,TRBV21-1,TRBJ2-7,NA,CASSKGNETGTPGEQYF,TGTGCCAGCAGCAAAGGGAACGAGACAGGAACCCCGGGGGAGCAGTACTTC
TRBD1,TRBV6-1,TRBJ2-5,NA,CASSEGDSRETQYF,TGTGCCAGCAGTGAGGGGGACAGCCGGGAGACCCAGTACTTC
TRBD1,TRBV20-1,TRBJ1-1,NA,CSASTGGLSYRNTEAFF,TGCAGTGCTTCTACAGGGGGCCTATCCTATCGGAACACTGAAGCTTTCTTT
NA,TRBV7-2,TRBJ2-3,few,CASSLVKGWRDTQYF,TGTGCCAGCAGCTTAGTGAAGGGATGGAGAGATACGCAGTATTTT
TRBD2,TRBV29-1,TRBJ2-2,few,CSVAVGGTGELFF,TGCAGCGTCGCAGTGGGGGGGACCGGGGAGCTGTTTTTT
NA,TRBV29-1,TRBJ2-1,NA,CSVESGLNSYNEQFF,TGCAGCGTTGAATCAGGACTAAACTCCTACAATGAGCAGTTCTTC
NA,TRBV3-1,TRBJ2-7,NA,CASSQDRARTYEQYF,TGTGCCAGCAGCCAAGATAGGGCGCGGACCTACGAGCAGTACTTC
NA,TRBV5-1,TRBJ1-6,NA,CASSLDPEDFSPLHF,TGCGCCAGCAGCTTGGATCCAGAAGATTTTTCACCCCTCCACTTT
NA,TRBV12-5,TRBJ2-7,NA,CASGLPAVGGPYEQYF,TGTGCTAGTGGTTTGCCCGCGGTCGGGGGACCCTACGAGCAGTACTTC
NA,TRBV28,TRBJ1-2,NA,CASSLFLWYGYTF,TGTGCCAGCAGTTTATTCCTATGGTATGGCTACACCTTC
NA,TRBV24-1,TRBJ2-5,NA,CATSAGRTQETQYF,TGTGCCACCAGTGCGGGACGGACCCAAGAGACCCAGTACTTC
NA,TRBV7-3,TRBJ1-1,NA,CASSLEGSDTEAFF,TGTGCCAGCAGCTTAGAGGGGAGCGACACTGAAGCTTTCTTT
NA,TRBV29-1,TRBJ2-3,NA,CSVEFTGTDTQYF,TGCAGCGTTGAGTTTACAGGCACAGATACGCAGTATTTT
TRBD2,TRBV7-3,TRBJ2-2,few,CASSWTSGDTGELFF,TGTGCCAGCAGCTGGACTAGCGGTGACACCGGGGAGCTGTTTTTT
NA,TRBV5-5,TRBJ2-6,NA,CASSLVQGPAGANVLTF,TGTGCCAGCAGCTTGGTACAGGGTCCGGCTGGGGCCAACGTCCTGACTTTC
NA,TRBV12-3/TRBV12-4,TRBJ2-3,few,CASKWDTDTQYF,TGTGCCTCCAAGTGGGACACAGATACGCAGTATTTT
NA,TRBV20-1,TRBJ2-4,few,CSVGVGDIQYF,TGCAGTGTAGGTGTAGGGGACATTCAGTACTTC
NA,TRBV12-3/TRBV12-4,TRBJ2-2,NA,CASSSPRANTGELFF,TGTGCCAGCAGTTCCCCGCGAGCCAACACCGGGGAGCTGTTTTTT
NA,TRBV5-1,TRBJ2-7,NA,CASSLDLGDYEQYF,TGCGCCAGCAGCTTGGATCTAGGGGACTACGAGCAGTACTTC
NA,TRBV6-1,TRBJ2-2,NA,CASSEGHAGELFF,TGTGCCAGCAGTGAAGGCCACGCCGGGGAGCTGTTTTTT
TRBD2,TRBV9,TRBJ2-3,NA,CASSPLSSGSFSQYF,TGTGCCAGCAGCCCGCTTTCTAGCGGGAGCTTTTCGCAGTATTTT
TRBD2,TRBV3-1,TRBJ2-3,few,CASSQERTSGIGGQYF,TGTGCCAGCAGCCAAGAGAGGACTAGCGGGATAGGAGGGCAGTATTTT
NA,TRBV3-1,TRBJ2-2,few,CASREAGELFF,TGTGCCAGCAGGGAGGCCGGGGAGCTGTTTTTT
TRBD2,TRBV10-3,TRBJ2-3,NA,CAISEPRTSGTTDTQYF,TGTGCCATCAGTGAGCCCCGGACTAGCGGAACCACAGATACGCAGTATTTT
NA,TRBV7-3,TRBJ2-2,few,CASSLIGQIDTGELFF,TGTGCCAGCAGCTTAATCGGCCAAATCGACACCGGGGAGCTGTTTTTT
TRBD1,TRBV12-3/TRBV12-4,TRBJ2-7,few,CASSLGGQGGEQYF,TGTGCCAGCAGTTTAGGGGGACAGGGGGGGGAGCAGTACTTC
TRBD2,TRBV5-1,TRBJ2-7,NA,CASSGTGTTYEQYF,TGCGCCAGCAGCGGAACCGGGACTACATACGAGCAGTACTTC
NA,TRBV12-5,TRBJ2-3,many,CASGLGQTEGTDTQYF,TGTGCTAGTGGTTTGGGACAGACTGAAGGCACAGATACGCAGTATTTT
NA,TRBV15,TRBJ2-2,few,CATSRDYSTGELFF,TGTGCCACCAGCAGGGACTATTCTACCGGGGAGCTGTTTTTT
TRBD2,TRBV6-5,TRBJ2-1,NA,CASSYDRSAGGYNEQFF,TGTGCCAGCAGTTACGACCGTAGTGCGGGAGGGTACAATGAGCAGTTCTTC
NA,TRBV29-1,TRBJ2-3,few,CSTERGTDTQYF,TGCAGCACCGAGCGGGGCACAGATACGCAGTATTTT
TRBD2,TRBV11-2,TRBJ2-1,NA,CASSLRLAGGQFF,TGTGCCAGCAGCTTACGACTAGCGGGAGGGCAGTTCTTC
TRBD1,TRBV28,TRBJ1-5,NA,CAITGASQPQHF,TGTGCCATCACAGGGGCGAGTCAGCCCCAGCATTTT
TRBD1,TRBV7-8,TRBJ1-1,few,CASSPTDRGRMNTEAFF,TGTGCCAGCAGCCCGACCGACAGGGGCAGAATGAACACTGAAGCTTTCTTT
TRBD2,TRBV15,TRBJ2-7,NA,CATSRDLAGARPGQYF,TGTGCCACCAGCAGAGACTTAGCGGGAGCCAGACCTGGGCAGTACTTC
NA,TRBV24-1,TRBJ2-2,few,CATSDLTGRTGELFF,TGTGCCACCAGTGATTTGACAGGCCGCACCGGGGAGCTGTTTTTT
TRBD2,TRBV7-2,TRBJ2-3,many,CASSRTSGSDTQYF,TGTGCCAGCAGCAGGACTAGCGGGAGCGATACGCAGTATTTT
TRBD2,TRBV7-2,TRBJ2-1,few,CASSTSGGVNEQFF,TGTGCCAGCAGTACTAGCGGAGGGGTCAATGAGCAGTTCTTC
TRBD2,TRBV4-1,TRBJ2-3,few,CASSQRTSGSADTQYF,TGCGCCAGCAGCCAACGGACTAGCGGGAGTGCAGATACGCAGTATTTT
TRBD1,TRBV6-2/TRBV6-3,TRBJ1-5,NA,CASSRGQGWRNQPQHF,TGTGCCAGCAGTAGAGGACAGGGGTGGCGCAATCAGCCCCAGCATTTT
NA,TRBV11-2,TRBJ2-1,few,CASSPNTANEQFF,TGTGCCAGCAGCCCTAACACGGCCAATGAGCAGTTCTTC
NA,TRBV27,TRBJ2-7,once,CASRGHGVSYEQYF,TGTGCCAGCAGAGGACACGGGGTCTCCTACGAGCAGTACTTC
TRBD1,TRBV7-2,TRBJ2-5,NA,CASSWAPGQEETQYF,TGTGCCAGCAGCTGGGCACCGGGACAGGAAGAGACCCAGTACTTC
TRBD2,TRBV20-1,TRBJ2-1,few,CSAWTSGKNEQFF,TGCAGTGCATGGACTAGCGGGAAGAATGAGCAGTTCTTC
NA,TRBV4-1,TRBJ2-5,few,CASSQEGRRETQYF,TGCGCCAGCAGCCAGGAGGGCCGCCGCGAGACCCAGTACTTC
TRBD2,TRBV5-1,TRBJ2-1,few,CASSFTSGSLNEQFF,TGCGCCAGCAGCTTCACTAGCGGGAGCCTCAATGAGCAGTTCTTC
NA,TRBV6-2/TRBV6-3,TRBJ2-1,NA,CASSSGTSHPFNEQFF,TGTGCCAGCAGTTCCGGGACTTCACACCCTTTCAATGAGCAGTTCTTC
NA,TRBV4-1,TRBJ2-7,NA,CASSKGQRSYEQYF,TGCGCCAGCAGCAAAGGACAGAGATCCTACGAGCAGTACTTC
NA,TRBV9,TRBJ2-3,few,CASSVGGGSDTQYF,TGTGCCAGCAGCGTAGGTGGAGGGTCAGATACGCAGTATTTT
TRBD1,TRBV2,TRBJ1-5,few,CASSDQGQGNQPQHF,TGTGCCAGCAGTGATCAGGGACAGGGCAATCAGCCCCAGCATTTT
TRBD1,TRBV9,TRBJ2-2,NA,CASSVRRDRAHGELFF,TGTGCCAGCAGCGTAAGGAGGGACAGGGCCCACGGGGAGCTGTTTTTT